These 28 T cell receptor beta chains originate from one sample sequenced in a study of cytomegalovirus exposure and HLA in healthy donors. The PCR ran on 60 Vbeta and 13 Jbeta primers. Produced via immunoSEQ multiplex PCR; TCRdb's table is partial and in-frame only. The table records 83,000 or so clones, more than 75% of them present only once. Sequenced: PBMCs. Receptors were obtained from a woman in her 40s in good health and CMV-seropositive.

The J gene is TRBJ2-7, the V gene TRBV10-3; TRBD1 might be the D (6 bases). Germline V gene sequence: CDR1 ENHRY, CDR2 SYGVKD. V lost 3 bases and J 1 base, leaving 10 bases between the germline ends. The CDR3 length is 14 residues. CDR3 in amino acids: CAISDTGISYEQYF. Written as DNA, the CDR3 is TGTGCCATCAGTGACACAGGGATTTCCTACGAGCAGTACTTC.

This chain links TRBV29-1 with TRBJ1-1; D is unresolved. The CDR3 sequence is 12 residues long. The germline V gene has CDR1 SQVTM and CDR2 ANQGSEA. For the CDR3, the DNA is TGCAGTGGCAGGAGGACTAACACTGAAGCTTTCTTT. Translation gives CSGRRTNTEAFF.

The chain joins TRBV18 to TRBJ1-3, with D perhaps matching TRBD1 (6 bases). Trimming removed 3 bases at V and 0 bases at J, with 12 bases between. In germline, CDR1 is KGHSH, CDR2 LQKENI. There are 16 residues in the CDR3. The CDR3 reads CASSPHRDHSGNTIYF. In nucleotides, the CDR3 is TGTGCCAGCTCACCGCACAGGGACCACTCTGGAAACACCATATATTTT.

The chain carries TRBV6-6 and TRBJ2-3; TRBD2 agrees at 10 bases. Germline V gene data show CDR1 as MNHNY and CDR2 as SVGAGI (reference sequence). This CDR3 region has 15 residues. Unmatched junction bases numbered 5, after V lost 6 bases and J lost 2 bases. The CDR3 DNA follows: TGTGCCAGCAGACGCGGACTAGCGGCCACAGATACGCAGTATTTT. As protein: CASRRGLAATDTQYF.

This clone was counted a single time. The chain uses TRBV19 and TRBJ1-1; no reliable D call. Germline CDR1 and CDR2: LNHDA and SQIVND (reference sequence). Trimming took off 9 bases at V and 5 bases at J, with 16 bases between the two ends. The CDR3 runs to 13 residues. CDR3 region: CASLRRAGTEAFF. DNA of the CDR3: TGTGCCAGCTTACGGAGGGCAGGAACTGAAGCTTTCTTT.

The gene calls are TRBV7-6 and TRBJ2-1; 7 bases fit TRBD2. V lost 5 bases to trimming and J lost 1 base; unmatched junction nucleotides: 11. This CDR3 contains 17 residues. Germline CDR1 is SGHVS and CDR2 is FNYEAQ. The CDR3 DNA is TGTGCCAGCAGCCCTGGGGCGGCGGGAGTATCCTACAATGAGCAGTTCTTC. Translation gives CASSPGAAGVSYNEQFF.

The J gene is TRBJ1-2, the V gene TRBV25-1, with D hard to call. CDR3 length: 13 residues. Trimming took 4 bases from V and 8 from J, leaving 14 bases between them. Germline V CDR1 and CDR2: MGHDK, SYGVNS. As DNA, the CDR3 is TGTGCCAGCAGTGGTCGCTGGGAGGGCGGCTACACCTTC. This codes for CASSGRWEGGYTF.

V usage is TRBV5-1 and J usage is TRBJ2-1; D is unresolved. V was shortened by 0 bases and J by 10 bases, with 8 bases between the two germline ends. CDR1 and CDR2 (germline): SGHRS, YFSETQ. This CDR3 spans 12 amino acids. Here the CDR3 DNA reads TGCGCCAGCAGCTTGGTGGAGCGAGAGCAGTTCTTC. Translation: CASSLVEREQFF.

Only a few counts were recorded for this clone. The J gene is TRBJ2-7, the V gene TRBV19, with D unresolved. Germline CDR1 and CDR2: LNHDA and SQIVND (reference sequence). This CDR3 contains 15 residues. V gave up 9 bases and J gave up 4 bases, with 22 bases separating them. CDR3 sequence (DNA): TGTGCCAGCCGTCACAGCACCAGCCCCGATTACGAGCAGTACTTC. As protein: CASRHSTSPDYEQYF.

The chain uses TRBV29-1 and TRBJ1-2, with D perhaps matching TRBD1 (6 bases). In germline, CDR1 is SQVTM, CDR2 ANQGSEA. The CDR3 is made up of 14 amino acids. V was pared by 6 bases and J by 2 bases, with 16 bases between. Here the CDR3 reads CSVARTALNYGYTF. The DNA of the CDR3 is TGCAGCGTCGCCAGGACAGCGCTAAACTATGGCTACACCTTC.

The genes are TRBV20-1 and TRBJ2-2, with D possibly matching TRBD2 (5 bases). Germline-derived CDR1 and CDR2 are DFQATT and SNEGSKA (reference sequence). This CDR3 comprises 11 residues. V dropped 5 bases and J dropped 7 bases, with 8 bases sitting between them. CDR3 sequence reads: CSAPAGGELFF. The CDR3 nucleotides are TGCAGTGCTCCGGCGGGCGGGGAGCTGTTTTTT.

The V gene is TRBV2, the J gene TRBJ1-1; tentatively, D is TRBD1 (5 bases). This CDR3 contains 16 residues. Trimming cost V 4 bases and J 1 base, with 16 bases left between them. Per the germline V gene, CDR1 is SNHLY and CDR2 is FYNNEI. The CDR3 coding sequence is TGTGCCAGCAGTGTTTCTCCTTGGACAACGAACACTGAAGCTTTCTTT. It translates to CASSVSPWTTNTEAFF.

This clone has just a few counts. The chain links TRBV10-3 to TRBJ2-5; D is perhaps TRBD2 (5 bases). The J call may be in error: the DNA end matches TRBJ2-7 better. CDR3 length equals 13 residues. Germline V gene sequence: CDR1 ENHRY, CDR2 SYGVKD. The DNA of the CDR3 is TGTGCCATCAGTGAGTCGAACGGGAACGAGCAGTACTTC. This sequence encodes CAISESNGNEQYF.

The chain carries TRBV5-8 and TRBJ1-6; TRBD1 agrees at 11 bases. Germline V gene sequence: CDR1 SGHTS, CDR2 YDEGEE. CDR3 length equals 19 residues. Germline trimming cut 4 bases from V and 2 bases from J; bases unmatched to any gene: 11. The CDR3 spells CASSRTGGAVMAYNSPLHF. The CDR3, as DNA: TGTGCCAGCAGCAGGACAGGGGGCGCGGTTATGGCCTATAATTCACCCCTCCACTTT.

This sequence joins TRBV28 and TRBJ1-2; D is unresolved. CDR3 length equals 14 residues. The V and J ends lost 3 bases and 4 bases respectively, with 12 bases between them. Germline V lookup: CDR1 MDHEN, CDR2 SYDVKM. In DNA form, the CDR3 reads TGTGCCAGCAGTTTTGTTTCAGGTGTCTATGGCTACACCTTC. It translates to CASSFVSGVYGYTF.

The chain has TRBV30 and TRBJ1-6, with 8 bases lining up with TRBD1. Germline V CDR1 and CDR2: GTSNPN, SVGIG (reference sequence). V lost 4 bases, J lost 5 bases, and 7 bases stayed unmatched. This CDR3 contains 15 residues. CDR3 amino acids: CAWNRGQGNNSPLHF. The CDR3 DNA is TGTGCCTGGAATCGTGGACAGGGAAATAATTCACCCCTCCACTTT. Supplemented by reference TRBV30 and TRBJ1-6, the full variable domain reads SQTIHQWPATLVQPVGSPLSLECTVEGTSNPNLYWYRQAAGRGLQLLFYSVGIGQISSEVPQNLSASRPQDRQFILSSKKLLLSDSGFYLCAWNRGQGNNSPLHFGNGTRLTVT.

This clone has just a few counts. The gene calls are TRBV6-5 and TRBJ2-3; D uncertain. The germline V and J ends were trimmed by 7 bases and 3 bases, with 11 bases remaining between them. The CDR3 has 13 amino acids. Per the germline V gene, CDR1 is MNHEY and CDR2 is SVGAGI. CDR3 nucleotide sequence: TGTGCCAGCAAACGAGACGGGACAGATACGCAGTATTTT. Protein product: CASKRDGTDTQYF.

The chain couples TRBV2 to TRBJ1-1; D perhaps matches TRBD1 (6 bases). Trimming removed 1 base from V and 4 bases from J, with 16 bases in between. The CDR3 extends over 16 amino acids. CDR1 and CDR2 (germline): SNHLY, FYNNEI. The CDR3 here is CASSEGTALSGTEAFF. DNA of the CDR3: TGTGCCAGCAGTGAAGGGACAGCTCTATCTGGCACTGAAGCTTTCTTT.

V is TRBV9 and J is TRBJ1-3; D not resolved. V was shortened by 3 bases and J by 0 bases, with 16 bases between the two germline ends. This CDR3 spans 17 amino acids. The germline V gene has CDR1 SGDLS and CDR2 YYNGEE. CDR3 DNA: TGTGCCAGCAGCGCCGACTCCCCGGCATTCTCTGGAAACACCATATATTTT. Translation gives CASSADSPAFSGNTIYF.

J is TRBJ2-7 and V is TRBV18; TRBD1 matches 8 bases. With V trimmed by 6 bases and J by 2 bases, 6 bases remained unmatched. The CDR3 spans 14 residues. In germline, CDR1 is KGHSH, CDR2 LQKENI. The CDR3 is CASSNRDRPYEQYF. The CDR3 DNA reads as TGTGCCAGCTCCAACCGGGACAGGCCCTACGAGCAGTACTTC.

The J gene is TRBJ1-5, the V gene TRBV18; 8 bases agree with TRBD1. CDR1 is KGHSH and CDR2 is LQKENI in the germline V gene. The J segment lost 7 bases and the V segment lost 2 bases, leaving 4 bases of the junction unmatched. The CDR3 runs 14 residues. CDR3 DNA: TGTGCCAGCTCACCAGGACAGGGCGGCCAGCCCCAGCATTTT. Encoded protein: CASSPGQGGQPQHF. Based on the CDR3 plus reference TRBV18 and TRBJ1-5, the full variable domain is NAGVMQNPRHLVRRRGQEARLRCSPMKGHSHVYWYRQLPEEGLKFMVYLQKENIIDESGMPKERFSAEFPKEGPSILRIQQVVRGDSAAYFCASSPGQGGQPQHFGDGTRLSIL.

The CDR3 nucleotides are TGTGCCACCGGGACAGGCGCCAATTTGGAGACCCAGTACTTC. Protein product: CATGTGANLETQYF. The genes are TRBV6-1 and TRBJ2-5; 8 nucleotides line up with TRBD1. This CDR3 has 14 residues. CDR1 and CDR2 (germline): MNHNS, SASEGT. V gave up 10 bases and J gave up 5 bases; unmatched junction bases: 12.

V gene TRBV28 combines with J gene TRBJ2-3; no clear D gene. V was clipped by 8 bases and J by 0 bases, with 6 bases between them. The CDR3 totals 12 residues. Germline loops: CDR1 MDHEN, CDR2 SYDVKM. The CDR3 DNA is TGTGCCAGCGTCTCTAGCACAGATACGCAGTATTTT. This encodes CASVSSTDTQYF.

The rearrangement joins TRBV19 to TRBJ1-4; no firm D call. Deletions cut 7 bases from V and 6 bases from J, with 15 bases between. CDR1 and CDR2 (germline): LNHDA, SQIVND (reference sequence). The CDR3 length is 14 residues. Here the CDR3 reads CASTWGVADEKLFF. For the CDR3, the DNA is TGTGCCAGTACCTGGGGAGTCGCCGATGAAAAACTGTTTTTT. Supplemented by reference TRBV19 and TRBJ1-4, the full variable domain reads DGGITQSPKYLFRKEGQNVTLSCEQNLNHDAMYWYRQDPGQGLRLIYYSQIVNDFQKGDIAEGYSVSREKKESFPLTVTSAQKNPTAFYLCASTWGVADEKLFFGSGTQLSVL.

The chain couples TRBV5-1 to TRBJ2-2, with 7 bases aligning to TRBD1. The CDR3 covers 16 residues. The ends lost 3 bases at V and 8 bases at J; junction bases unmatched: 13. Germline lookup yields CDR1 SGHRS and CDR2 YFSETQ. The CDR3 DNA reads as TGCGCCAGCAGCTCAGGACAGGCGAATTACATAGGGGAGCTGTTTTTT. As protein: CASSSGQANYIGELFF.

V usage is TRBV5-5 and J usage is TRBJ1-1; TRBD1 might be the D (6 bases). Trimming took off 4 bases at V and 1 base at J, with 11 bases between the two ends. This CDR3 is 14 amino acids long. CDR1 and CDR2 from the germline V gene are SGHKS and YYEKEE (reference sequence). CDR3 amino acids: CASSLKQGNTEAFF. In DNA form, the CDR3 reads TGTGCCAGCAGCCTAAAACAGGGGAACACTGAAGCTTTCTTT.

This sequence joins TRBV19 and TRBJ2-2; 8 positions agree with TRBD1. This CDR3 spans 17 amino acids. The V segment lost 1 base and the J segment 7 bases; nucleotides outside the gene matches: 11. Germline CDR1 LNHDA, CDR2 SQIVND (reference sequence). The CDR3 DNA sequence: TGTGCCAGTAGTATAGCCGGACCAGGGGGCTCCGGCGGGGAGCTGTTTTTT. Amino acid sequence: CASSIAGPGGSGGELFF.

This clone was detected a few times. The gene calls are TRBV16 and TRBJ1-1, with TRBD1 identical over 10 bases. The CDR3 totals 16 residues. Looked up from germline, CDR1 is KGHSY and CDR2 is FQNENV. The junction had 10 bases not matched to a gene; V was cut back by 4 bases and J by 5 bases. CDR3 DNA sequence: TGTGCCAGCAGCCGAGCCAGACAGGGGGCTGAAACTGAAGCTTTCTTT. This codes for CASSRARQGAETEAFF.